Sequencing of this TCR beta chain was carried out in a study of blood T cell repertoires in COVID-19. The assay was immunoSEQ multiplex PCR, and TCRdb's table has in-frame clones only and misses some. The sample has under 300,000 clones; around 90% are singletons. CDR3 size: 17 residues. Germline V gives CDR1 SGHAT, CDR2 FQNNGV. Trimming removed 4 bases from V and 0 bases from J, with 15 bases in between. The receptor was isolated from a woman aged 25 to 39 who had recovered from COVID-19. Source material: PBMCs or T cells enriched from blood (not recorded which). V is TRBV11-2 and J is TRBJ1-4; D is unclear. In DNA, the CDR3 is TGTGCCAGCAGCTGGGCCCGGTCGACCTCAACTAATGAAAAACTGTTTTTT. This gives the protein CASSWARSTSTNEKLFF.